This TCR beta chain derives from a study of blood T cell repertoires in COVID-19. Across the whole study: The samples span acute and convalescent COVID-19 from the United States, Italy and Spain. The analysed material was cDNA or gDNA that came from T cells, B-cell-depleted T cells, or PBMCs.

Seattle enrolled patients during active infection and tracked them longitudinally. The CDR3 spans 12 residues. V lost 8 bases, J lost 4 bases, and 11 bases lay in between. In the original analysis: Using reference gene primer amplification, nucleated cell counts were estimated. This table comes from immunoSEQ multiplex PCR, and its TCRdb copy is limited to in-frame clones, with some not included. V, J and clone size are those of that table, while D and trimming were read from the DNA. In the table there are over 20,000 clones, about 70% of which are singletons. The chain links TRBV12-3 or TRBV12-4 to TRBJ1-2; the D is unclear. The material sequenced was peripheral blood. The receptor was isolated from a man in his forties or fifties with COVID-19, enrolled during active disease. The CDR3 here is CASADKLYGYTF. The CDR3 nucleotides read TGTGCCAGCGCCGACAAGCTCTATGGCTACACCTTC.